This T cell receptor beta chain appears in the sequencing data of a study of T cell repertoires in cytomegalovirus infection (dated by TCRdb to about 2019). In terms of the full investigation: The HLA type of each donor mattered for the analysis, because public TCR beta signatures pointed to carriage of CMV infection along with the matching HLA type.

Measured from the cysteine to the phenylalanine, the CDR3 is 13 residues long. The CDR3 DNA has 39 bases and is translated from base 1. Based on the germline V gene (reference sequence), the CDR1 and CDR2 sequences are DFQATT and SNEGSKA. Germline trimming: 5 bases from V, 6 bases from J; junction bases outside gene matches: 9. Overall study results and their limits: In both this cohort and an independent roughly 330-donor cohort, the cumulative frequency of public TCR beta family members distinguished carriers of CMV infection plus the relevant HLA type. The ex vivo response was dominated by HLA-C-restricted CMV-specific TCR beta clonotypes, which also provided the single most frequent clonotype in two of eight donors.

As regards this clonotype: This clone's antigen is unknown. The record has no base qualities; no much larger clone is one base away.

These reads were obtained on an Illumina HiSeq 1500. Through fastp at Q25 and MiXCR, TCRdb rebuilt clones from the public reads, retaining in-frame beta chains. Here each entry gathers all rows of one CDR3 protein and keeps the most common genes and DNA. Recorded for this sample are about 130,000 distinct CDR3 sequences; 20% to 30% of them occurred a single time. The ten largest clones represent 30% to 35% of the sample. The sequence was obtained from a human donor in good health (CMV status not recorded). Some clones in this sample may be carry-over from other donors' samples. This chain is built from TRBV20-1 and TRBJ1-2; 7 central bases correspond to TRBD1. The sample comprised PBMCs, sequenced either directly or after in vitro stimulation (not recorded which). The DNA sequence is as follows: TGCAGTGCTGGGTTGACAGGGATTCATGGCTACACCTTC. This encodes CSAGLTGIHGYTF.